Below are 7 T cell receptor beta chains sequenced from a single sample in a study of control samples from healthy donors and cancer patients. The method was immunoSEQ multiplex PCR; TCRdb's version includes in-frame clones alone and lacks a portion of them. The sample carries approximately 150,000 clones, over 85% recorded once. The sample was blood. The receptors here all came from a man aged 18-30 years in good health.

The chain combines TRBV30 with TRBJ1-5; D is possibly TRBD1 (5 bases). V was trimmed by 5 bases and J by 5 bases, leaving 13 bases between them. Germline CDR1 reads GTSNPN; CDR2 reads SVGIG (reference sequence). The CDR3 consists of 13 residues. CDR3 coding DNA: TGTGCCTGGGAAGGCAGGGTTGATCAGCCCCAGCATTTT. It is translated as CAWEGRVDQPQHF.

The J gene is TRBJ2-2, the V gene TRBV7-9; D possibly corresponds to TRBD1 (5 bases). CDR3 length equals 15 residues. The germline V and J ends were trimmed by 8 bases and 4 bases, with 17 bases remaining between them. Germline CDR1 and CDR2: SEHNR and FQNEAQ (reference sequence). The DNA of the CDR3 is TGTGCCAGCGAAATCACAGACAGTTTCACCGGGGAGCTGTTTTTT. It codes for CASEITDSFTGELFF.

The genes are TRBV19 and TRBJ2-7; 11 bases fit TRBD1. Trimming at V came to 5 bases and at J to 2 bases, leaving 5 bases not matched to a gene. Germline V CDR1 and CDR2: LNHDA, SQIVND (reference sequence). This CDR3 is built from 15 residues. The CDR3 region has the DNA TGTGCCAGTAGTCCAAGGGGACAGGGGGCCTACGAGCAGTACTTC. Translating it yields CASSPRGQGAYEQYF. Looking up the rest from reference TRBV19 and TRBJ2-7 gives the full variable domain: DGGITQSPKYLFRKEGQNVTLSCEQNLNHDAMYWYRQDPGQGLRLIYYSQIVNDFQKGDIAEGYSVSREKKESFPLTVTSAQKNPTAFYLCASSPRGQGAYEQYFGPGTRLTVT.

The CDR3 loop is CASSLVKTELTFGQFF. The CDR3 coding sequence is TGTGCCAGCAGCTTAGTAAAGACAGAGTTGACCTTTGGGCAGTTCTTC. V gene TRBV7-2 combines with J gene TRBJ2-1, with D possibly TRBD1 on 5 matching bases. The germline V gene encodes CDR1 SGHTA and CDR2 FQGNSA. Trimming removed 1 base from V and 12 bases from J, with 22 bases in between. The CDR3 extends over 16 amino acids.

This rearrangement joins TRBV6-5 to TRBJ2-5; TRBD1 aligns across 12 bases. The CDR3 contains 15 residues. Germline V gives CDR1 MNHEY, CDR2 SVGAGI. V was pared by 7 bases and J by 5 bases, with 8 bases of the junction left unmatched. The CDR3 region is CASKEWGQGAETQYF. The CDR3 DNA follows: TGTGCCAGCAAAGAATGGGGACAGGGGGCCGAGACCCAGTACTTC.

The CDR3 here is CASSYSMGRHDYGYTF. For the CDR3, the DNA is TGTGCCAGCAGTTACTCGATGGGTAGGCACGACTATGGCTACACCTTC. The gene calls are TRBV6-5 and TRBJ1-2; D remains unclear. The length of the CDR3 is 16 residues. Trimming took off 0 bases at V and 3 bases at J, with 14 bases between the two ends. Germline V gene sequence: CDR1 MNHEY, CDR2 SVGAGI.

The chain combines TRBV25-1 with TRBJ1-3; D perhaps matches TRBD1 (6 bases). Germline V gives CDR1 MGHDK, CDR2 SYGVNS. V was clipped by 6 bases and J by 4 bases, with 22 bases between them. CDR3 length equals 17 residues. CDR3 nucleotide sequence: TGTGCCAGCAGCTCGTCCACACAGGGAACACACGGAAACACCATATATTTT. This gives the protein CASSSSTQGTHGNTIYF.